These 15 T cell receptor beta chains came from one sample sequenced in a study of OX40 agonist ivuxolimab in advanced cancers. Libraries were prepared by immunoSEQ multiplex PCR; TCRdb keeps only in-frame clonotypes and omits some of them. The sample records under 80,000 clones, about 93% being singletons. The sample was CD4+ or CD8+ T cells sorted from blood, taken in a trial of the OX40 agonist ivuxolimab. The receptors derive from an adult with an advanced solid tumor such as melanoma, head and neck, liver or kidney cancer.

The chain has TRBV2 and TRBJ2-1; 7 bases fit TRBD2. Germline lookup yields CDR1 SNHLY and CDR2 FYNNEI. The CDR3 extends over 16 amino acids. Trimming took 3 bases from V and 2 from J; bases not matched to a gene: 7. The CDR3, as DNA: TGTGCCAGCAGTGAGCAATTGGGGGGGACCTACAATGAGCAGTTCTTC. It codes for CASSEQLGGTYNEQFF.

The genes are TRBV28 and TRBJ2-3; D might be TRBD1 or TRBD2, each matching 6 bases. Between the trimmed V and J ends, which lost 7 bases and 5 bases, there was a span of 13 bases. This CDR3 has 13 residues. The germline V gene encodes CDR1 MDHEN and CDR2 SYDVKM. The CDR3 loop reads CASNWGAGDTQYF. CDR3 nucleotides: TGTGCCAGCAATTGGGGGGCGGGAGATACGCAGTATTTT.

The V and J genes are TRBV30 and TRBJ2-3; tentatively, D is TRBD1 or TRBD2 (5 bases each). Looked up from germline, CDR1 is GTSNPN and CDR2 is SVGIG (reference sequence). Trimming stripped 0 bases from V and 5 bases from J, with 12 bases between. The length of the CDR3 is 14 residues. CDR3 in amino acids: CAWSVGLAGDTQYF. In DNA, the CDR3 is TGTGCCTGGAGTGTGGGGCTAGCAGGAGATACGCAGTATTTT.

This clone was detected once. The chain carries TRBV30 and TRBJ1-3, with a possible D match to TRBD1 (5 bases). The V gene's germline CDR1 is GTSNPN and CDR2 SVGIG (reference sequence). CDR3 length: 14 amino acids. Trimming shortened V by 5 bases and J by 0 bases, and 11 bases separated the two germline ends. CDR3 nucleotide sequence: TGTGCCTGGGGCAGGGAAGCCTCTGGAAACACCATATATTTT. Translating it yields CAWGREASGNTIYF.

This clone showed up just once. The CDR3 here is CASSLAVWLEQGAWEQYF. CDR3 DNA: TGTGCCAGCAGCTTAGCCGTTTGGTTGGAACAGGGGGCATGGGAGCAGTACTTC. The chain employs TRBV7-9 and TRBJ2-7; 9 bases are a match to TRBD1. CDR1 is SEHNR and CDR2 is FQNEAQ in the germline V gene (reference sequence). The length of the CDR3 is 18 residues. Trimming cost V 0 bases and J 7 bases; bases outside gene matches: 16.

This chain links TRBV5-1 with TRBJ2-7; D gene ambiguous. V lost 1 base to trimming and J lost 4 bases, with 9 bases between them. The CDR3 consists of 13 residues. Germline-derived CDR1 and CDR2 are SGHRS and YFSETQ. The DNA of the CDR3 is TGCGCCAGCAGCTTGCTTTTGGGGTACGAGCAGTACTTC. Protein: CASSLLLGYEQYF.

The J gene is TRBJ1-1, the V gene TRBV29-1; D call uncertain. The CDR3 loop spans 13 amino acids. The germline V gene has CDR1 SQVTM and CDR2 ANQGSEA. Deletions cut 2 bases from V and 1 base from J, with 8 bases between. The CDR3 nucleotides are TGCAGCGTTGAACCACAGAAGAACACTGAAGCTTTCTTT. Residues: CSVEPQKNTEAFF.

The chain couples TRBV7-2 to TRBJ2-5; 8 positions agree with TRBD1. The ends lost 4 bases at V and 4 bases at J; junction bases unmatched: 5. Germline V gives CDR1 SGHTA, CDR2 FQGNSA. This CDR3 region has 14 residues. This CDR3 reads CASSSGTGLETQYF. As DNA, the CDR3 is TGTGCCAGCAGCTCCGGGACAGGTTTAGAGACCCAGTACTTC.

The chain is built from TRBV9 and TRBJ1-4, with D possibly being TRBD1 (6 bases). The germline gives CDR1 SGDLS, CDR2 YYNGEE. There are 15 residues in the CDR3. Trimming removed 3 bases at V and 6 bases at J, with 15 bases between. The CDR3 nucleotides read TGTGCCAGCAGCGAGGCTGGGGGGCTTGATGAAAAACTGTTTTTT. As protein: CASSEAGGLDEKLFF.

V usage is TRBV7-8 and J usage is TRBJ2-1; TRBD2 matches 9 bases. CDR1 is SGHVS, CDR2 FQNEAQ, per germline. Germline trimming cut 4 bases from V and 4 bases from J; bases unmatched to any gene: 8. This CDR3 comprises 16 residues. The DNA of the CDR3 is TGTGCCAGCAGCTCGCGAGCGGGAGGTTCGTACAATGAGCAGTTCTTC. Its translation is CASSSRAGGSYNEQFF. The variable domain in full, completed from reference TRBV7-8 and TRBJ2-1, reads GAGVSQSPRYKVAKRGQDVALRCDPISGHVSLFWYQQALGQGPEFLTYFQNEAQLDKSGLPSDRFFAERPEGSVSTLKIQRTQQEDSAVYLCASSSRAGGSYNEQFFGPGTRLTVL.

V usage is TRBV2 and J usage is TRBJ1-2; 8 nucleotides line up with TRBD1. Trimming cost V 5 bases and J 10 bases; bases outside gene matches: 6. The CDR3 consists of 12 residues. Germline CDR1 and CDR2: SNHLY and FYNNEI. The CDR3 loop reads CASSWGQGAYTF. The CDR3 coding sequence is TGTGCCAGCAGTTGGGGTCAGGGGGCCTACACCTTC.

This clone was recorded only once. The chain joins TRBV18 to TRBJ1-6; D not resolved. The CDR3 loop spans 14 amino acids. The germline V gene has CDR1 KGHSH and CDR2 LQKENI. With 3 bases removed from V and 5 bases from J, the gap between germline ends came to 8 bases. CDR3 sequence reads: CASSPKVDNSPLHF. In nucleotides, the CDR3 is TGTGCCAGCTCACCTAAGGTGGATAATTCACCCCTCCACTTT.

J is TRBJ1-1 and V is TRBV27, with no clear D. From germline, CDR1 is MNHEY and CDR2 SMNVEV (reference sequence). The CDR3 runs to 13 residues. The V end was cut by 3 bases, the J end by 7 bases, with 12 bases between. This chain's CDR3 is CASSFRASSEAFF. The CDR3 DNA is TGTGCCAGCAGTTTTCGCGCTAGCAGTGAAGCTTTCTTT.

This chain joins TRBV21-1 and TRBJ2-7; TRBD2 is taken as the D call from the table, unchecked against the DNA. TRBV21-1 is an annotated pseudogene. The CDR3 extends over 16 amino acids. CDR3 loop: CASSKGGGLLSYEQYF. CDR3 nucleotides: TGTGCCAGCAGCAAAGGGGGAGGACTACTCTCCTACGAGCAGTACTTC.

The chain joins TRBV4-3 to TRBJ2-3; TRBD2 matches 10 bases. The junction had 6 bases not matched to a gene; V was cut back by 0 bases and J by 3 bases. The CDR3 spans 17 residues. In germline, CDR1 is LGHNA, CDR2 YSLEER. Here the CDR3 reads CASSQDGGLAVTDTQYF. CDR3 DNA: TGCGCCAGCAGCCAAGATGGCGGACTAGCGGTAACAGATACGCAGTATTTT.